The next 32 T cell receptor beta chains were all read from a single sample in a study of shared clonotypes between healthy human individuals. Sequenced by immunoSEQ multiplex PCR; TCRdb stores in-frame clones only, minus some. The sample has approximately 600,000 clones, 90% to 95% seen once. Positive CCR7 selection of CD45RO-negative cells yielded the naive CD8 cells, and terminally differentiated effector memory CD45RA+ cells were excluded. The sequenced material came from naive CD8+ T cells sorted from blood. The receptor set was obtained from a woman in her twenties or thirties in good health.

As to this clone: Distinct nucleotide sequences in the sample also encode this CDR3. V is TRBV28 and J is TRBJ2-7, with 7 bases identical to TRBD2. The CDR3 is made up of 15 amino acids. The germline V gene has CDR1 MDHEN and CDR2 SYDVKM. The V gene end was trimmed by 7 bases and the J gene end by 2 bases; junction bases not matched to a gene: 11. CDR3 residues: CASNPNLGGTYEQYF. The CDR3 DNA follows: TGTGCCAGCAATCCCAATTTGGGGGGGACCTACGAGCAGTACTTC. Variable domain in full (rest from reference TRBV28 and TRBJ2-7): DVKVTQSSRYLVKRTGEKVFLECVQDMDHENMFWYRQDPGLGLRLIYFSYDVKMKEKGDIPEGYSVSREKKERFSLILESASTNQTSMYLCASNPNLGGTYEQYFGPGTRLTVT.

The V call is TRBV28, the J call TRBJ2-1, with D perhaps matching TRBD2 (5 bases). V was clipped by 3 bases and J by 5 bases, with 14 bases between them. CDR1 MDHEN and CDR2 SYDVKM come from the germline V gene. The CDR3 is 15 amino acids. The DNA for the CDR3 is TGTGCCAGCAGTTTTGGTACTAGTCCCCACAATGAGCAGTTCTTC. As protein: CASSFGTSPHNEQFF.

The chain employs TRBV27 and TRBJ2-5, with D perhaps matching TRBD2 (5 bases). The J call may be wrong; the DNA end is better matched by TRBJ2-7. CDR3 length: 14 amino acids. Germline V gene data show CDR1 as MNHEY and CDR2 as SMNVEV (reference sequence). CDR3 DNA: TGTGCCAGCAGTTTGGCTAGCCTCCCCTACGAGCAGTACTTC. Protein product: CASSLASLPYEQYF.

The chain links TRBV10-1 to TRBJ2-3; D might be TRBD2 (5 bases). The CDR3 spans 16 residues. The germline V and J ends were trimmed by 3 bases and 2 bases, with 15 bases remaining between them. Germline CDR1 is WNHNN and CDR2 is SYGVQD (reference sequence). The CDR3 nucleotides are TGCGCCAGCAGTGACGAGGCGGGCGAACTCACAGATACGCAGTATTTT. This translates into CASSDEAGELTDTQYF.

This chain links TRBV29-1 with TRBJ2-1; 8 nucleotides line up with TRBD1. The V gene's germline CDR1 is SQVTM and CDR2 ANQGSEA. The CDR3 length is 15 residues. The junction had 12 bases not matched to a gene; V was cut back by 1 base and J by 10 bases. The CDR3: CSVEGVDRGGYEQFF. CDR3 nucleotides: TGCAGCGTTGAAGGTGTTGACAGGGGAGGATACGAGCAGTTCTTC.

The chain recombines TRBV5-6 with TRBJ2-1; D is ambiguous. The CDR3 sequence is 13 residues long. Germline CDR1 SGHDT, CDR2 YYEEEE. V dropped 4 bases and J dropped 7 bases, with 12 bases sitting between them. The CDR3 is CASSGWYKNEQFF. The CDR3 DNA reads TGTGCCAGCAGCGGGTGGTATAAAAATGAGCAGTTCTTC.

The V gene is TRBV7-9, the J gene TRBJ2-7; D is unclear. Per the germline V gene, CDR1 is SEHNR and CDR2 is FQNEAQ (reference sequence). The CDR3 has 14 amino acids. V was shortened by 3 bases and J by 2 bases, with 11 bases between the two germline ends. This chain's CDR3 is CASSFVGQAYEQYF. The CDR3 nucleotides read TGTGCCAGCAGCTTCGTCGGTCAGGCCTACGAGCAGTACTTC.

Concerning this clone itself: In the same sample, other DNA sequences code for this CDR3. J is TRBJ2-7 and V is TRBV5-6, with D perhaps TRBD2 (5 bases). CDR1 and CDR2 (germline): SGHDT, YYEEEE. The CDR3 runs 13 residues. V lost 0 bases and J lost 3, with 7 bases in between. The CDR3 reads CASSLVRGYEQYF. The CDR3 DNA reads TGTGCCAGCAGCTTGGTACGGGGCTACGAGCAGTACTTC.

This clone has only one observation. The identical CDR3 is also encoded by other nucleotide sequences in the sample. J is TRBJ2-7 and V is TRBV7-9; unclear D gene. Germline V gene lookup returns CDR1 SEHNR and CDR2 FQNEAQ (reference sequence). The CDR3 runs to 13 residues. V lost 5 bases to trimming and J lost 2 bases, with 10 bases between them. CDR3 amino acids: CASSPPSTYEQYF. CDR3 DNA: TGTGCCAGCAGCCCCCCTTCAACCTACGAGCAGTACTTC.

This chain joins TRBV5-8 and TRBJ2-7; the D gene is possibly TRBD2 (6 bases). Germline V gives CDR1 SGHTS, CDR2 YDEGEE. The CDR3 is 14 amino acids. V lost 2 bases, J lost 2 bases, and 11 bases lay in between. The CDR3 loop reads CASSFLAMTYEQYF. The CDR3 nucleotides read TGTGCCAGCAGCTTTCTAGCGATGACCTACGAGCAGTACTTC.

The chain is built from TRBV19 and TRBJ2-1; 9 bases align to TRBD2. Trimming removed 4 bases from V and 4 bases from J; junction bases left unmatched: 8. The CDR3 is made up of 16 amino acids. CDR1 LNHDA and CDR2 SQIVND come from the germline V gene (reference sequence). The CDR3 is CASSRYLAGPYNEQFF. In DNA form, the CDR3 reads TGTGCCAGTAGTAGATACCTAGCGGGACCGTACAATGAGCAGTTCTTC.

The chain couples TRBV28 to TRBJ1-1; D unclear. The germline V gene encodes CDR1 MDHEN and CDR2 SYDVKM. The CDR3 is 18 amino acids. V was cut by 7 bases and J by 0 bases, with 24 bases left in between. The CDR3 loop reads CASTVPGSSIRMNTEAFF. CDR3 bases: TGTGCCAGCACCGTACCCGGGTCTTCGATCCGCATGAACACTGAAGCTTTCTTT. Variable domain in full (rest from reference TRBV28 and TRBJ1-1): DVKVTQSSRYLVKRTGEKVFLECVQDMDHENMFWYRQDPGLGLRLIYFSYDVKMKEKGDIPEGYSVSREKKERFSLILESASTNQTSMYLCASTVPGSSIRMNTEAFFGQGTRLTVV.

The gene calls are TRBV28 and TRBJ1-2; 7 bases map to TRBD1. The CDR3 spans 14 residues. J was trimmed by 6 bases and V by 6 bases; bases with no gene match: 10. Germline V gene sequence: CDR1 MDHEN, CDR2 SYDVKM. Here the CDR3 DNA reads TGTGCCAGCAGCCCCTGGGGAGGGGGCAATGGCTACACCTTC. This gives the protein CASSPWGGGNGYTF.

The chain employs TRBV27 and TRBJ2-7; the match to TRBD1 covers 7 bases. Germline values: CDR1 MNHEY, CDR2 SMNVEV (reference sequence). The CDR3 runs 16 residues. V lost 5 bases, J lost 0 bases, and 10 bases stayed unmatched. The CDR3 reads CASSPSTGRLSYEQYF. The CDR3 nucleotides read TGTGCCAGCAGTCCGTCGACAGGGAGACTCTCCTACGAGCAGTACTTC.

The chain couples TRBV7-9 to TRBJ1-2; D is undetermined. Deletions cut 5 bases from V and 10 bases from J, with 23 bases between. Germline lookup yields CDR1 SEHNR and CDR2 FQNEAQ (reference sequence). The CDR3 runs to 15 residues. The CDR3 coding sequence is TGTGCCAGCAGCCCGACCCCAGCTAAATCGGGGTACTACACCTTC. Protein product: CASSPTPAKSGYYTF.

The rearrangement links TRBV28 to TRBJ2-7; 8 nucleotides agree with TRBD1. V trimming: 6 bases; J trimming: 5 bases; junction bases outside the gene matches: 6. The CDR3 is 13 amino acids. Germline CDR1 is MDHEN and CDR2 is SYDVKM. The CDR3, as DNA: TGTGCCAGCAGGGGACAGGTTTTCAACGAGCAGTACTTC. This encodes CASRGQVFNEQYF. The full variable domain, in which reference TRBV28 and TRBJ2-7 provide the parts outside the CDR3, is DVKVTQSSRYLVKRTGEKVFLECVQDMDHENMFWYRQDPGLGLRLIYFSYDVKMKEKGDIPEGYSVSREKKERFSLILESASTNQTSMYLCASRGQVFNEQYFGPGTRLTVT.

The V and J genes are TRBV6-6 and TRBJ1-2; possibly TRBD1 for D (5 bases). The V end lost 7 bases, the J end lost 6 bases, and 15 bases lay between the germline ends. There are 13 residues in the CDR3. The germline CDR1 and CDR2 sequences are MNHNY and SVGAGI (reference sequence). The CDR3 bases are TGTGCCAGCACCCCGGGGCAGGGTCATGGCTACACCTTC. It yields the protein CASTPGQGHGYTF.

This rearrangement joins TRBV18 to TRBJ2-7, with 7 bases matching TRBD2. Trimming took 2 bases from V and 3 from J; bases not matched to a gene: 4. The CDR3 is 14 residues long. CDR1 KGHSH and CDR2 LQKENI come from the germline V gene. The CDR3 loop reads CASSPAGAFYEQYF. CDR3 nucleotide sequence: TGTGCCAGCTCACCAGCGGGAGCTTTCTACGAGCAGTACTTC. Full variable domain (missing parts from reference TRBV18 and TRBJ2-7): NAGVMQNPRHLVRRRGQEARLRCSPMKGHSHVYWYRQLPEEGLKFMVYLQKENIIDESGMPKERFSAEFPKEGPSILRIQQVVRGDSAAYFCASSPAGAFYEQYFGPGTRLTVT.

In regard to this clone: Distinct nucleotide sequences in the sample also encode this CDR3. The chain combines TRBV4-1 with TRBJ2-7, with D tentatively TRBD2 (6 bases). V was shortened by 0 bases and J by 2 bases, with 8 bases between the two germline ends. The CDR3 contains 14 residues. Germline CDR1 reads MGHRA; CDR2 reads YSYEKL. The CDR3 bases are TGCGCCAGCAGCCAAGATTCGGGGGCCTACGAGCAGTACTTC. It encodes CASSQDSGAYEQYF.

The chain couples TRBV12-5 to TRBJ1-4, with TRBD1 identical over 8 bases. The CDR3 extends over 15 amino acids. V lost 1 base and J lost 5; bases outside the gene matches: 3. Per germline, CDR1 LGHNT and CDR2 FRNRAP. The chain's CDR3 is CASGLATGVNEKLFF. In nucleotides, the CDR3 is TGTGCTAGTGGTTTGGCGACAGGGGTCAATGAAAAACTGTTTTTT.

The J gene is TRBJ2-5, the V gene TRBV28; the match to TRBD1 covers 9 bases. The J call could be wrong; TRBJ2-7 is a better fit for the DNA end. CDR1 is MDHEN and CDR2 is SYDVKM in the germline V gene. CDR3 length: 14 residues. The CDR3 DNA reads as TGTGCCAGCAGTTGGGGACAGGGTCTAGCCGAGCAGTACTTC. Translating it yields CASSWGQGLAEQYF.

This sequence joins TRBV4-1 and TRBJ2-2, with a possible D match to TRBD1 (6 bases). V was trimmed by 1 base and J by 1 base, leaving 19 bases between them. The CDR3 is made up of 19 amino acids. Germline-derived CDR1 and CDR2 are MGHRA and YSYEKL. CDR3 in DNA: TGCGCCAGCAGCCAAGTTGCGCCACAGGGTTTCTTGAACACCGGGGAGCTGTTTTTT. Translation: CASSQVAPQGFLNTGELFF.

In regard to this clone: Other DNA sequences in this sample translate to the same CDR3. The V call is TRBV5-1, the J call TRBJ2-7, with 8 bases aligning to TRBD1. This CDR3 spans 15 amino acids. V was clipped by 4 bases and J by 4 bases; unmatched bases: 10. In germline, CDR1 is SGHRS, CDR2 YFSETQ. CDR3 protein: CASSLERDRIYEQYF. The DNA of the CDR3 is TGCGCCAGCAGCCTTGAAAGGGACAGGATTTACGAGCAGTACTTC.

This clone occurred once. The sample holds other DNA sequences that translate to the same CDR3. The chain employs TRBV4-1 and TRBJ2-7, with TRBD1 matching over 7 bases. The CDR3 is made up of 14 amino acids. Germline CDR1 reads MGHRA; CDR2 reads YSYEKL. V shed 1 base, J shed 3 bases, and the junction held 3 bases outside the gene matches. DNA of the CDR3: TGCGCCAGCAGCCAAGGAACAGGGGTCTACGAGCAGTACTTC. Translation: CASSQGTGVYEQYF.

V usage is TRBV28 and J usage is TRBJ2-2; 7 nucleotides align to TRBD2. V shed 6 bases, J shed 4 bases, and the junction held 14 bases outside the gene matches. The V gene's germline CDR1 is MDHEN and CDR2 SYDVKM. The CDR3 sequence is 17 residues long. The CDR3 here is CASSTLGGERGTGELFF. The CDR3, as DNA: TGTGCCAGCAGCACGCTGGGGGGGGAACGGGGCACCGGGGAGCTGTTTTTT.

This rearrangement joins TRBV6-6 to TRBJ2-7; no clear D gene. The V gene's germline CDR1 is MNHNY and CDR2 SVGAGI (reference sequence). Trimming pared 4 bases from V and 2 bases from J, leaving 6 bases between. The CDR3 contains 12 residues. The CDR3 spells CASSFETYEQYF. The CDR3 DNA reads as TGTGCCAGCAGTTTCGAAACCTACGAGCAGTACTTC.

This clone was observed a single time. V gene TRBV7-6 combines with J gene TRBJ2-1; no reliable D call. The ends were cut back, 1 base at V and 9 bases at J, with 7 bases in the middle. CDR1 is SGHVS and CDR2 is FNYEAQ in the germline V gene. The CDR3 runs to 12 residues. In DNA form, the CDR3 reads TGTGCCAGCAGCTTAGGGTACGGTGAGCAGTTCTTC. Translating it yields CASSLGYGEQFF.

The chain employs TRBV19 and TRBJ2-5; the D gene could be TRBD1 or TRBD2 (5 bases each). This CDR3 is 15 amino acids long. Germline V CDR1 and CDR2: LNHDA, SQIVND (reference sequence). V gave up 1 base and J gave up 5 bases, with 14 bases separating them. The CDR3 DNA is TGTGCCAGTAGTATAGCTGGGCAGGGCGGGGAGACCCAGTACTTC. Protein product: CASSIAGQGGETQYF.

The chain uses TRBV7-9 and TRBJ2-3; 7 nucleotides match TRBD2. Trimming removed 6 bases from V and 4 bases from J; junction bases left unmatched: 10. CDR3 size: 15 residues. Germline loops: CDR1 SEHNR, CDR2 FQNEAQ (reference sequence). CDR3 DNA sequence: TGTGCCAGCAGACCGTTGGCGGGAGAGTCAGATACGCAGTATTTT. This translates into CASRPLAGESDTQYF.

Worth noting for this clone: Other DNA sequences in this sample translate to the same CDR3. The chain employs TRBV19 and TRBJ1-1; D possibly corresponds to TRBD1 (5 bases). The V gene lost 2 bases and the J gene lost 1 base, with 8 bases spanning the gap. Germline V gene lookup returns CDR1 LNHDA and CDR2 SQIVND (reference sequence). This CDR3 comprises 14 residues. The CDR3 DNA reads TGTGCCAGTAGTATATTTGGGGGGAACACTGAAGCTTTCTTT. Translation gives CASSIFGGNTEAFF.

V is TRBV7-9 and J is TRBJ1-2; 9 nucleotides align to TRBD1. The V segment lost 1 base and the J segment 4 bases; nucleotides outside the gene matches: 4. The CDR3 has 15 amino acids. CDR1 and CDR2 from the germline V gene are SEHNR and FQNEAQ (reference sequence). The CDR3 spells CASSLDGTGFYGYTF. Here the CDR3 DNA reads TGTGCCAGCAGCTTAGATGGGACAGGGTTCTATGGCTACACCTTC.

This rearrangement joins TRBV11-2 to TRBJ2-1, with D tentatively TRBD2 (6 bases). Deletions cut 1 base from V and 10 bases from J, with 11 bases between. The CDR3 consists of 13 residues. Germline V lookup: CDR1 SGHAT, CDR2 FQNNGV. In nucleotides, the CDR3 is TGTGCCAGCAGCTTAGTAGGAGGGGACGAGCAGTTCTTC. Protein sequence: CASSLVGGDEQFF.